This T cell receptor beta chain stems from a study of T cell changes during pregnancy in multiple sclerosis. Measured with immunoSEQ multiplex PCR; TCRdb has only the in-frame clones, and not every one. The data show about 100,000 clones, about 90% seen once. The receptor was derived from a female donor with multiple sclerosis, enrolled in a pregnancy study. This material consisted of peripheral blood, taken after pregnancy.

CDR3 nucleotides: TGTGCCAGCAGCTTAACTAGCGGGGCGTCAGGGGAGCAGTTCTTC. It is translated as CASSLTSGASGEQFF. The chain carries TRBV5-4 and TRBJ2-1, with TRBD2 matching over 10 bases. V lost 2 bases and J lost 10; bases outside the gene matches: 9. The CDR3 contains 15 residues. CDR1 is SGHNT and CDR2 is YYREEE in the germline V gene (reference sequence).